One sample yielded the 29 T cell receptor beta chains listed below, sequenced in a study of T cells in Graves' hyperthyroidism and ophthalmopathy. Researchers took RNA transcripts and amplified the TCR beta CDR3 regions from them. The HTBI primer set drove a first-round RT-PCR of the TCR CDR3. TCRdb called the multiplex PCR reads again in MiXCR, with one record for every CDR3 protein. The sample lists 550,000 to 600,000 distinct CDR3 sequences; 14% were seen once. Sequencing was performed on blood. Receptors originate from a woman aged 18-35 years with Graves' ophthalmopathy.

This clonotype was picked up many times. As DNA, the CDR3 is TGTGCCAGCAGCTTTTCGGGGTCTGGAATCTATGGCTACACCTTC. Protein sequence: CASSFSGSGIYGYTF. The chain combines TRBV7-9 with TRBJ1-2; the D is unclear. Between the trimmed V and J ends, which lost 3 bases and 4 bases, there was a span of 15 bases. CDR3 length: 15 residues. CDR1 SEHNR and CDR2 FQNEAQ come from the germline V gene (reference sequence).

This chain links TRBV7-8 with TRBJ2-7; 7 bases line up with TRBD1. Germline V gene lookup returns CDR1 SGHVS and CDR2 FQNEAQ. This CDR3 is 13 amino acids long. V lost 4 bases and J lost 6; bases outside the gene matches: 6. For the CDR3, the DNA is TGTGCCAGCAGCTCTAACAGGGGCTCCGAGCAGTACTTC. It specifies CASSSNRGSEQYF.

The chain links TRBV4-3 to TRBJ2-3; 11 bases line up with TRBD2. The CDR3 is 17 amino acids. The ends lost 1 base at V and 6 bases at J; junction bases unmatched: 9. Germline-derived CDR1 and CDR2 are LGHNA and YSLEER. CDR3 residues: CASSQVALAGVSDTQYF. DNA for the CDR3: TGCGCCAGCAGCCAAGTAGCACTAGCGGGAGTTAGCGATACGCAGTATTTT.

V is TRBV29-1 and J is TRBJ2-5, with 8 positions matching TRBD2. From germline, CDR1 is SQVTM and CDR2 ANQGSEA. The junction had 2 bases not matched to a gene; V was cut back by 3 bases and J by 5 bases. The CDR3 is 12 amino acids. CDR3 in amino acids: CSVDSGAETQYF. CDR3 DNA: TGCAGCGTTGATAGCGGGGCGGAGACCCAGTACTTC.

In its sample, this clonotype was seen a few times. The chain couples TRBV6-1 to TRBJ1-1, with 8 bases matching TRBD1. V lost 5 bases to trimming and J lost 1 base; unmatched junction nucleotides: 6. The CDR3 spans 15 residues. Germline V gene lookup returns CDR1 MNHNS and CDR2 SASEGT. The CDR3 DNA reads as TGTGCCAGCAGTAACACCGGGACAGGGAACACTGAAGCTTTCTTT. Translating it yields CASSNTGTGNTEAFF.

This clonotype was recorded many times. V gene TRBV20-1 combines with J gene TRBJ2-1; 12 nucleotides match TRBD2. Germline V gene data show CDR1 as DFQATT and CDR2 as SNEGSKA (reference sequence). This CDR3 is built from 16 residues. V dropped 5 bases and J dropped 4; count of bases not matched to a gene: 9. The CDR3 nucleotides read TGCAGTGCTCCTAGCGGGAGGGGAATTTTTTACAATGAGCAGTTCTTC. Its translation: CSAPSGRGIFYNEQFF.

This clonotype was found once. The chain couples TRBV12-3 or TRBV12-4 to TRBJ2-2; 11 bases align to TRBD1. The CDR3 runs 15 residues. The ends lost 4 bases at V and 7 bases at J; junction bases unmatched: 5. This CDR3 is CASSSRTGGFGELFF. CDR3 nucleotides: TGTGCCAGCAGTTCCCGGACAGGGGGCTTCGGGGAGCTGTTTTTT.

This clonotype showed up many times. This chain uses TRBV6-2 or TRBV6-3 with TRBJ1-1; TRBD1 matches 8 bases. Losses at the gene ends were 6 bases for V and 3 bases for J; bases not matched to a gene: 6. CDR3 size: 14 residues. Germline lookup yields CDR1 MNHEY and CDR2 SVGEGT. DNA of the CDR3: TGTGCCAGCAGCGGACAGGGACCGGACACTGAAGCTTTCTTT. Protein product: CASSGQGPDTEAFF.

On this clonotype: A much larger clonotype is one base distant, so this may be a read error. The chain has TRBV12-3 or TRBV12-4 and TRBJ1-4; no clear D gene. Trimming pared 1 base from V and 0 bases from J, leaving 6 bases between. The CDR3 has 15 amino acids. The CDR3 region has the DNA TGTGCCAGCAGTTTAGATGGCCCAACTAATGAAAAACTGTTTTTT. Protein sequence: CASSLDGPTNEKLFF.

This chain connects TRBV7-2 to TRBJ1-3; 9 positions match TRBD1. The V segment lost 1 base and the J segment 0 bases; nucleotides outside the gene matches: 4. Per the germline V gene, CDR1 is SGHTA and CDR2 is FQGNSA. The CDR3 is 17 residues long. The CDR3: CASSLEGQGFSGNTIYF. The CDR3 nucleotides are TGTGCCAGCAGCTTAGAGGGACAGGGATTCTCTGGAAACACCATATATTTT.

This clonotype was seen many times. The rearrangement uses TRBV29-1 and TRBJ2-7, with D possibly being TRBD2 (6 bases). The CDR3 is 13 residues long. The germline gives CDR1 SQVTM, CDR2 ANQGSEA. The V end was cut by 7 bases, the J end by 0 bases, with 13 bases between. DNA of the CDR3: TGCAGCGCTGGGGGAGGCAACTCCTACGAGCAGTACTTC. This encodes CSAGGGNSYEQYF.

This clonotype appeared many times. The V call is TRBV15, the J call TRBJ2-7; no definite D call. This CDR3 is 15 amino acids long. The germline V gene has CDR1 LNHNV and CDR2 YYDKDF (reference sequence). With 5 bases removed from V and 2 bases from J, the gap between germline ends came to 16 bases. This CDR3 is CATSPTLGYPYEQYF. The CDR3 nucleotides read TGTGCCACCAGCCCAACCTTGGGGTATCCCTACGAGCAGTACTTC. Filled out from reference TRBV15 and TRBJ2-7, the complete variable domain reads DAMVIQNPRYQVTQFGKPVTLSCSQTLNHNVMYWYQQKSSQAPKLLFHYYDKDFNNEADTPDNFQSRRPNTSFCFLDIRSPGLGDTAMYLCATSPTLGYPYEQYFGPGTRLTVT.

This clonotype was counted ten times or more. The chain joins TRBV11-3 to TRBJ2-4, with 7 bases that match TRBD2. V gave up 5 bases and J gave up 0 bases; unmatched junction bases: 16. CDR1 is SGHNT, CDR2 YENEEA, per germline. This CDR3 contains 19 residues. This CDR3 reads CASSSELARVGKAKNIQYF. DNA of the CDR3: TGTGCCAGCAGCAGCGAACTAGCGAGAGTTGGGAAAGCCAAAAACATTCAGTACTTC.

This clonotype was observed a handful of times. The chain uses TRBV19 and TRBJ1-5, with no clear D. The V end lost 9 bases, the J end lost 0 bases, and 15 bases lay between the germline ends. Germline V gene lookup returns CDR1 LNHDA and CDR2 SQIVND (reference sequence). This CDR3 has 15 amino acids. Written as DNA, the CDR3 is TGTGCCAGCCATATACAGTTCTATAGCAATCAGCCCCAGCATTTT. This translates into CASHIQFYSNQPQHF.

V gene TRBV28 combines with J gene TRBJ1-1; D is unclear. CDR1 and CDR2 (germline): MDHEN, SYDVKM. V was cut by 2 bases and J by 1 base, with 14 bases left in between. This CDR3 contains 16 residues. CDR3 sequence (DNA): TGTGCCAGCAGTTTAATAATGACAAGGTGGAACACTGAAGCTTTCTTT. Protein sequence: CASSLIMTRWNTEAFF.

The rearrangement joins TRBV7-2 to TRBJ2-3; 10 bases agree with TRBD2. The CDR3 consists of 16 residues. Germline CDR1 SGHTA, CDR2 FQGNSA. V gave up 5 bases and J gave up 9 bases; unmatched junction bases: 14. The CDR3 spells CASSPRVAGGRGTQYF. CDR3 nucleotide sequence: TGTGCCAGCAGCCCGCGGGTAGCGGGAGGACGGGGAACGCAGTATTTT.

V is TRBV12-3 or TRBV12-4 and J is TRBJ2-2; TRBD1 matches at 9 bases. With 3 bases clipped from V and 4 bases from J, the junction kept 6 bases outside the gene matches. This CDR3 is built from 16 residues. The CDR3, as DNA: TGTGCCAGCAGTTTTCCAGGGACAGGGTTCACCGGGGAGCTGTTTTTT. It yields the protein CASSFPGTGFTGELFF.

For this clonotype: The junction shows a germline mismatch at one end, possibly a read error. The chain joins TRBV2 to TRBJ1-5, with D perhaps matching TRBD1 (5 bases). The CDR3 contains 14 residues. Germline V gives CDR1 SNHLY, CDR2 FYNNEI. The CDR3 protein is CAGRVIDRLEPQHF. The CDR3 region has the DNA TGTGCCGGCAGAGTGATTGACAGACTCGAGCCCCAGCATTTT. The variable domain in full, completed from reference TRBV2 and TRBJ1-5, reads EPEVTQTPSHQVTQMGQEVILRCVPISNHLYFYWYRQILGQKVEFLVSFYNNEISEKSEIFDDQFSVERPDGSNFTLKIRSTKLEDSAMYFCAGRVIDRLEPQHFGDGTRLSIL.

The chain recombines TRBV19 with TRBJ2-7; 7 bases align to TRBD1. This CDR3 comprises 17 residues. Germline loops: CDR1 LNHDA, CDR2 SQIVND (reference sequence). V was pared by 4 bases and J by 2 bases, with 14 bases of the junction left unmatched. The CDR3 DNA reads TGTGCCAGTAGTAGATTCCCCGGGACAGCCCCTACCTACGAGCAGTACTTC. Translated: CASSRFPGTAPTYEQYF.

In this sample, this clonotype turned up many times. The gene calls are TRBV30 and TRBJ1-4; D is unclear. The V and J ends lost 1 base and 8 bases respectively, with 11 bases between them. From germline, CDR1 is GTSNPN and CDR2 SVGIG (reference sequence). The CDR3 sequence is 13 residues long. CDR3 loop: CAWSGRRREKLFF. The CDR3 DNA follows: TGTGCCTGGAGTGGCAGAAGGAGGGAAAAACTGTTTTTT.

Written as DNA, the CDR3 is TGCAGTGCTAGAGTGCTGGACTACGAGACCCAGTACTTC. Translating it yields CSARVLDYETQYF. The rearrangement uses TRBV20-1 and TRBJ2-5; D might be TRBD2 (6 bases). The CDR3 has 13 amino acids. V was clipped by 1 base and J by 5 bases, with 11 bases between them. CDR1 is DFQATT and CDR2 is SNEGSKA in the germline V gene (reference sequence).

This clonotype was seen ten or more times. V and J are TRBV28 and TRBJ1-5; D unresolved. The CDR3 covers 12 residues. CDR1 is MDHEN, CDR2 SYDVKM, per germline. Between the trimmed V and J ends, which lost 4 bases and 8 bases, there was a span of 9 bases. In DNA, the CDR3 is TGTGCCAGCAGTTCCACCATTAAGCCCCAGCATTTT. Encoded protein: CASSSTIKPQHF.

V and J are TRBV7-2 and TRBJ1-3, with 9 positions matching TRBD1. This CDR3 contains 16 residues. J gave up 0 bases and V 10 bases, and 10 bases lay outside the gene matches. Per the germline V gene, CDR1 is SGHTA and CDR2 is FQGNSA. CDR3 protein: CATRGGQGYSGNTIYF. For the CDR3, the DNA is TGTGCCACCCGGGGGGGACAGGGTTACTCTGGAAACACCATATATTTT.

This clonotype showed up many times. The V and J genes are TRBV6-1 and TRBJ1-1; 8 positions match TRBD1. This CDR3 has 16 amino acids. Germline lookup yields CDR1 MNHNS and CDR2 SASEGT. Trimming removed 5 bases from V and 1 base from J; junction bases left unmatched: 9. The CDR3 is CASSPGQGLGNTEAFF. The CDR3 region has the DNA TGTGCCAGCAGTCCCGGACAGGGACTAGGGAACACTGAAGCTTTCTTT.

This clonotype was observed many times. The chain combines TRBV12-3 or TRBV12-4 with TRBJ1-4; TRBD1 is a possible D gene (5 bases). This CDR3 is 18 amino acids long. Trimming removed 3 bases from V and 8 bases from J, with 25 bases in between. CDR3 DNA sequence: TGTGCCAGCAGTTTGGGGCAGGGAGAGGTCGCTGGTGGGGAAAAACTGTTTTTT. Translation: CASSLGQGEVAGGEKLFF.

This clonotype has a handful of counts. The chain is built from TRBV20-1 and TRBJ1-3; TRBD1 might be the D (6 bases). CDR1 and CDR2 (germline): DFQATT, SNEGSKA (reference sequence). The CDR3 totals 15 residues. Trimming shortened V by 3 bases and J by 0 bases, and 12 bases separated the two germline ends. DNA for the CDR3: TGCAGTGCTAGGGGACACTCTATCTCTGGAAACACCATATATTTT. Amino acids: CSARGHSISGNTIYF.

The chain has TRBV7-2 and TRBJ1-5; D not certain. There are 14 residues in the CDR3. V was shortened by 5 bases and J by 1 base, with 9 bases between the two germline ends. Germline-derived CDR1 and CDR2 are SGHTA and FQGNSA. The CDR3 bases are TGTGCCAGCAGCATGGACCCAAGCAATCAGCCCCAGCATTTT. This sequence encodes CASSMDPSNQPQHF.

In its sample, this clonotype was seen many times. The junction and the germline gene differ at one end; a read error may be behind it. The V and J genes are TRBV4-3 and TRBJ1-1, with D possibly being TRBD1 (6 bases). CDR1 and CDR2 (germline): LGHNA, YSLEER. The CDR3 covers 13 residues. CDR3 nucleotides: TGTGCCAGCAGTCAAACAGGGAGAACTGAAGCTTTCTTT. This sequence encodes CASSQTGRTEAFF.

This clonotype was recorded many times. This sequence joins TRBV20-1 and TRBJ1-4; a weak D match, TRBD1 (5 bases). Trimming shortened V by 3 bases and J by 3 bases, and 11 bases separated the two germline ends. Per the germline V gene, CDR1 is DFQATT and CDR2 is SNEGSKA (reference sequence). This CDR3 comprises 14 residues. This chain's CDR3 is CSASGGAPNEKLFF. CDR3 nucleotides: TGCAGTGCTAGTGGTGGGGCCCCTAATGAAAAACTGTTTTTT.